What follows describes a single T cell receptor (beta chain). Assay used: immunoSEQ multiplex PCR; TCRdb lists only in-frame clones, some missing. The sample holds some 120,000 clones, around 90% seen once. This sample is drawn from a study of cytomegalovirus exposure and HLA in healthy donors. CDR1 and CDR2 from the germline V gene are LNHDA and SQIVND (reference sequence). After removal of 8 bases from V and 3 bases from J, the junction contained 4 bases not matched to a gene. CDR3 length: 14 residues. This receptor was identified in a woman aged 18-35 years in good health and CMV-seronegative. The V and J genes are TRBV19 and TRBJ1-5, with 10 nucleotides matching TRBD1. Material for sequencing was PBMCs. CDR3 in DNA: TGTGCCAGTGGAGGGACAGGGGACAATCAGCCCCAGCATTTT. This codes for CASGGTGDNQPQHF.